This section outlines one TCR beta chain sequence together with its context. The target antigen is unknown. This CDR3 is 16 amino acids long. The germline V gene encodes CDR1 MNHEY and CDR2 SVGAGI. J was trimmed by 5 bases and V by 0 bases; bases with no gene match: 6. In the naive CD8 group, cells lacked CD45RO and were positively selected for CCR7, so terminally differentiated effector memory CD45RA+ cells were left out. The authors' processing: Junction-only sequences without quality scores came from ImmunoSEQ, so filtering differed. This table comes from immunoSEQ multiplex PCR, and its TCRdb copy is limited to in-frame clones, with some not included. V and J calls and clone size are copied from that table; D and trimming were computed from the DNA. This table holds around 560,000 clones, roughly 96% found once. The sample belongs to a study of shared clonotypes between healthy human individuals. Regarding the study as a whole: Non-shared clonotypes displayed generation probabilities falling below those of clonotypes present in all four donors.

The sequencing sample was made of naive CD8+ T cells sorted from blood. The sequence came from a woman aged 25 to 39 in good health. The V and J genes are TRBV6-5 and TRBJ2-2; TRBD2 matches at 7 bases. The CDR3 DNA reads TGTGCCAGCAGTTACTCCGGGACTATCCCGACCGGGGAGCTGTTTTTT. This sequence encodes CASSYSGTIPTGELFF.